One and the same sample provided the 6 T cell receptor beta chains below, sequenced in a study of PD-L1 blockade in urothelial cancer (TCRdb year 2017). Libraries were prepared through the immunoSEQ multiplex PCR assay. Held by TCRdb, this immuneACCESS table contains in-frame sequences only and omits some clones. Under half of the omission traces to an unresolved V gene where checked; the cause of the rest is unknown. The sample yields around 93,000 clones; 83% were counted once. Of the sample, 8.4% is held by the ten largest clones. The time point label on this specimen signifies: peripheral blood 6 weeks after treatment start. The sample was PBMCs, taken around atezolizumab (anti-PD-L1) treatment. These receptor sequences come from a man in his sixties or seventies with urothelial cancer.

On this clone: At one boundary the junction diverges from the germline segment, which might be a read error. The chain recombines TRBV6-5 with TRBJ2-1; 10 bases map to TRBD2. Per the germline V gene, CDR1 is MNHEY and CDR2 is SVGAGI. This CDR3 has 15 residues. CDR3 nucleotide sequence: TGTGTCAGCATGCTAACTAGCGGGAAATACAATGAGCAGTTCTTC. Residues: CVSMLTSGKYNEQFF.

The chain recombines TRBV19 with TRBJ2-5, with D uncertain. CDR1 is LNHDA and CDR2 is SQIVND in the germline V gene (reference sequence). Deletions cut 1 base from V and 5 bases from J, with 8 bases between. This CDR3 is built from 13 residues. The CDR3, as DNA: TGTGCCAGTAGTATAGCGGCCGGGGAGACCCAGTACTTC. It encodes CASSIAAGETQYF.

This clone was detected only a few times. This rearrangement joins TRBV5-1 to TRBJ1-1, with D unclear. Between the trimmed V and J ends, which lost 4 bases and 4 bases, there was a span of 17 bases. This CDR3 has 15 residues. In germline, CDR1 is SGHRS, CDR2 YFSETQ. DNA of the CDR3: TGCGCCAGCAGCCGTGGTCGGGGTCCGGGCACTGAAGCTTTCTTT. It is translated as CASSRGRGPGTEAFF.

The DNA for the CDR3 is TGTGCCTGGAGTTTTTCCGGGACAGTCTCTGGAAACACCATATATTTT. It is translated as CAWSFSGTVSGNTIYF. The chain is built from TRBV30 and TRBJ1-3; 7 bases map to TRBD1. This CDR3 has 16 residues. V lost 2 bases, J lost 0 bases, and 7 bases stayed unmatched. Germline V CDR1 and CDR2: GTSNPN, SVGIG (reference sequence).

A few counts support this clone. The V call is TRBV9, the J call TRBJ2-2, with 11 nucleotides matching TRBD2. V lost 1 base, J lost 4 bases, and 0 bases stayed unmatched. Germline lookup yields CDR1 SGDLS and CDR2 YYNGEE. The CDR3 is 15 residues long. The CDR3 loop is CASSVLAGGTGELFF. The CDR3 DNA reads TGTGCCAGCAGCGTACTAGCGGGAGGCACCGGGGAGCTGTTTTTT. Based on the CDR3 plus reference TRBV9 and TRBJ2-2, the full variable domain is DSGVTQTPKHLITATGQRVTLRCSPRSGDLSVYWYQQSLDQGLQFLIQYYNGEERAKGNILERFSAQQFPDLHSELNLSSLELGDSALYFCASSVLAGGTGELFFGEGSRLTVL.

V usage is TRBV5-6 and J usage is TRBJ2-7; D is undetermined. The CDR3 loop spans 14 amino acids. The V gene's germline CDR1 is SGHDT and CDR2 YYEEEE. Trimming removed 5 bases at V and 0 bases at J, with 12 bases between. The CDR3 DNA is TGTGCCAGCAGGAGCATTCCGAGCTCCTACGAGCAGTACTTC. Translated, it gives CASRSIPSSYEQYF. The whole variable domain, filled in from reference TRBV5-6 and TRBJ2-7, reads DAGVTQSPTHLIKTRGQQVTLRCSPKSGHDTVSWYQQALGQGPQFIFQYYEEEERQRGNFPDRFSGHQFPNYSSELNVNALLLGDSALYLCASRSIPSSYEQYFGPGTRLTVT.